One sample yielded the 7 T cell receptor beta chains listed below, sequenced in a study of CD8 T cells in Susac syndrome. The RNA input was roughly 0.45 to 1 ug, and it was reverse transcribed with random hexamers. Each CDR3 protein gets one entry after TCRdb re-called the immunoSEQ multiplex PCR reads with MiXCR. Among around 150,000 distinct CDR3 sequences, around 96% were seen once, and the ten largest hold roughly 0.15%. Sequences were obtained from CD4+ T cells from PBMCs. These receptor sequences come from a human donor in good health.

The chain carries TRBV4-3 and TRBJ2-7; D call uncertain. The germline CDR1 and CDR2 sequences are LGHNA and YSLEER. V lost 4 bases and J lost 2, with 9 bases in between. The CDR3 runs 13 residues. The CDR3 DNA reads as TGCGCCAGCAGCCGGGCAGATGCCTACGAGCAGTACTTC. It yields the protein CASSRADAYEQYF.

This clonotype was counted once. V is TRBV5-6 and J is TRBJ2-3; TRBD2 is a possible D gene (6 bases). Germline CDR1 is SGHDT and CDR2 is YYEEEE. This CDR3 contains 15 residues. The V end was cut by 3 bases, the J end by 3 bases, with 14 bases between. The CDR3 loop reads CASSSGLLRTDTQYF. As DNA, the CDR3 is TGTGCCAGCAGCTCGGGACTCCTCCGGACAGATACGCAGTATTTT. Combining the CDR3 with reference TRBV5-6 and TRBJ2-3 gives the whole variable domain DAGVTQSPTHLIKTRGQQVTLRCSPKSGHDTVSWYQQALGQGPQFIFQYYEEEERQRGNFPDRFSGHQFPNYSSELNVNALLLGDSALYLCASSSGLLRTDTQYFGPGTRLTVL.

The chain combines TRBV30 with TRBJ2-3; TRBD2 might be the D (5 bases). The ends were cut back, 8 bases at V and 2 bases at J, with 8 bases in the middle. The germline CDR1 and CDR2 sequences are GTSNPN and SVGIG (reference sequence). The CDR3 spans 11 residues. The CDR3 here is CARGYTDTQYF. DNA of the CDR3: TGTGCCCGGGGTTACACAGATACGCAGTATTTT.

V usage is TRBV2 and J usage is TRBJ2-3; 9 positions match TRBD1. Germline V gene lookup returns CDR1 SNHLY and CDR2 FYNNEI. The CDR3 sequence is 15 residues long. After removal of 8 bases from V and 6 bases from J, the junction contained 12 bases not matched to a gene. The CDR3 is CASARDRVSSDTQYF. The CDR3 DNA is TGTGCCAGCGCCCGGGACAGGGTGTCGTCTGATACGCAGTATTTT.

J is TRBJ2-5 and V is TRBV12-5; D not resolved. This CDR3 comprises 11 residues. Germline loops: CDR1 LGHNT, CDR2 FRNRAP. V gave up 1 base and J gave up 3 bases, with 0 bases separating them. The CDR3 reads CASGLEETQYF. The CDR3 DNA is TGTGCTAGTGGTTTGGAAGAGACCCAGTACTTC. Using reference TRBV12-5 and TRBJ2-5 for the parts outside the CDR3, the full variable domain is DARVTQTPRHKVTEMGQEVTMRCQPILGHNTVFWYRQTMMQGLELLAYFRNRAPLDDSGMPKDRFSAEMPDATLATLKIQPSEPRDSAVYFCASGLEETQYFGPGTRLLVL.

V usage is TRBV2 and J usage is TRBJ2-1, with a tentative D call TRBD2 (5 bases). Germline-derived CDR1 and CDR2 are SNHLY and FYNNEI. This CDR3 comprises 16 residues. V dropped 6 bases and J dropped 2 bases, with 17 bases sitting between them. The DNA for the CDR3 is TGTGCCAGCAGCCTTGAGGGAATTAGAACCTACAATGAGCAGTTCTTC. Translating it yields CASSLEGIRTYNEQFF. The entire variable domain, with the rest obtained from reference TRBV2 and TRBJ2-1, is as follows: EPEVTQTPSHQVTQMGQEVILRCVPISNHLYFYWYRQILGQKVEFLVSFYNNEISEKSEIFDDQFSVERPDGSNFTLKIRSTKLEDSAMYFCASSLEGIRTYNEQFFGPGTRLTVL.

V is TRBV6-6 and J is TRBJ1-6; D uncertain. The V end was cut by 0 bases, the J end by 6 bases, with 6 bases between. The V gene's germline CDR1 is MNHNY and CDR2 SVGAGI (reference sequence). There are 14 residues in the CDR3. CDR3 sequence (DNA): TGTGCCAGCAGTTACTCTCAGGCTAATTCACCCCTCCACTTT. As protein: CASSYSQANSPLHF.